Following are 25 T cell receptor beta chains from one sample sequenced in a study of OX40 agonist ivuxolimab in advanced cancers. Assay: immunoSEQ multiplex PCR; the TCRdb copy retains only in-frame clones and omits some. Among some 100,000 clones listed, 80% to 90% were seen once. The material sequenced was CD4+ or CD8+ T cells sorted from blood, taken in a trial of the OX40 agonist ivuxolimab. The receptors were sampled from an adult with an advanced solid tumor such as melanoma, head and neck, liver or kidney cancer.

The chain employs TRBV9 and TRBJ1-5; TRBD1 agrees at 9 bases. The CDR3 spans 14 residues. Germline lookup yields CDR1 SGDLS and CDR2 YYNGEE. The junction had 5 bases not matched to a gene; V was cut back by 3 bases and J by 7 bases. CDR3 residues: CASSAGQGGQPQHF. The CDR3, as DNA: TGTGCCAGCAGCGCGGGACAGGGTGGGCAGCCCCAGCATTTT.

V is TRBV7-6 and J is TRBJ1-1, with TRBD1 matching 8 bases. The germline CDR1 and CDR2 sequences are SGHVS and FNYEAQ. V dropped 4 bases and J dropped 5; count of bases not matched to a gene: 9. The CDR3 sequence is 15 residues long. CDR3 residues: CASSSPQGASTEAFF. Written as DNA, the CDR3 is TGTGCCAGCAGCTCACCCCAGGGGGCGTCAACTGAAGCTTTCTTT. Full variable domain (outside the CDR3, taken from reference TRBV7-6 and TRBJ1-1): GAGVSQSPRYKVTKRGQDVALRCDPISGHVSLYWYRQALGQGPEFLTYFNYEAQQDKSGLPNDRFSAERPEGSISTLTIQRTEQRDSAMYRCASSSPQGASTEAFFGQGTRLTVV.

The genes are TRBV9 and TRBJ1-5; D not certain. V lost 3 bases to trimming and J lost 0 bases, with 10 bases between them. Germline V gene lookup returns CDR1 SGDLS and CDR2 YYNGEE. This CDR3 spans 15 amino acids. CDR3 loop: CASSAAGYSNQPQHF. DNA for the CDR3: TGTGCCAGCAGCGCCGCAGGTTATAGCAATCAGCCCCAGCATTTT.

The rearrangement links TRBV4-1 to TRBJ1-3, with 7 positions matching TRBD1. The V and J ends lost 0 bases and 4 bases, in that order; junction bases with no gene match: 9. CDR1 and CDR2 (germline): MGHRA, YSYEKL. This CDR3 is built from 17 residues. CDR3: CASSQETGRYTGNTIYF. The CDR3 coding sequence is TGCGCCAGCAGCCAAGAGACAGGGCGATATACGGGAAACACCATATATTTT.

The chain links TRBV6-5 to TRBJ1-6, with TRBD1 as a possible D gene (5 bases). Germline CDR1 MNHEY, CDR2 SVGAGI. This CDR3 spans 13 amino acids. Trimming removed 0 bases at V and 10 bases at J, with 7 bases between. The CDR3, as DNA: TGTGCCAGCAGTTACTCTCGGGACTCACCCCTCCACTTT. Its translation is CASSYSRDSPLHF.

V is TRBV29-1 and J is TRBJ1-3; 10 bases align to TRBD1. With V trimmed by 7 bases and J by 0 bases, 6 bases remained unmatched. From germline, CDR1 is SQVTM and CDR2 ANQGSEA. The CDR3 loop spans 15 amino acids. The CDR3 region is CSGQGAGSSGNTIYF. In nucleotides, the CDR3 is TGCAGCGGACAGGGGGCTGGTTCCTCTGGAAACACCATATATTTT. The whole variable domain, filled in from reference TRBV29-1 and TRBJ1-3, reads SAVISQKPSRDICQRGTSLTIQCQVDSQVTMMFWYRQQPGQSLTLIATANQGSEATYESGFVIDKFPISRPNLTFSTLTVSNMSPEDSSIYLCSGQGAGSSGNTIYFGEGSWLTVV.

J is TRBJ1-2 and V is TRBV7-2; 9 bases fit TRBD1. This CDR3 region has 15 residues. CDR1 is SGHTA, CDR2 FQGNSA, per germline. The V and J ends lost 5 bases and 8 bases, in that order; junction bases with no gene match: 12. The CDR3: CASSTNRGPSGGYTF. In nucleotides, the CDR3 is TGTGCCAGCAGCACAAACAGGGGGCCCTCGGGGGGCTACACCTTC.

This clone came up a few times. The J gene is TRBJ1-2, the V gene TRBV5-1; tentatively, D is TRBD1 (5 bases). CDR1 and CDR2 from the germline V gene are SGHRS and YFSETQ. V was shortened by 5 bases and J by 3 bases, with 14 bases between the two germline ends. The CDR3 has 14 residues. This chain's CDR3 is CASRLLLGDYGYTF. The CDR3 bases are TGCGCCAGCAGGCTCCTCTTGGGGGACTATGGCTACACCTTC.

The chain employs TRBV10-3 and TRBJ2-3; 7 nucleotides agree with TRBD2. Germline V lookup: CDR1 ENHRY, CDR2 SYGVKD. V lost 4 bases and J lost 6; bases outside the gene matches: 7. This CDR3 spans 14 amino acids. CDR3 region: CAISVSGEGDTQYF. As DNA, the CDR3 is TGTGCCATCAGTGTGTCGGGGGAGGGGGATACGCAGTATTTT.

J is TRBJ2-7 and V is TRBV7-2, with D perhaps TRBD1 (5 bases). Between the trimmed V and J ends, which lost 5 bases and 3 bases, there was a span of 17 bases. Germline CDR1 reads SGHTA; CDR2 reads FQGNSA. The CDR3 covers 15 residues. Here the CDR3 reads CASSPRGRASYEQYF. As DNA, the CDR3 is TGTGCCAGCAGCCCTAGGGGCAGGGCCAGCTACGAGCAGTACTTC.

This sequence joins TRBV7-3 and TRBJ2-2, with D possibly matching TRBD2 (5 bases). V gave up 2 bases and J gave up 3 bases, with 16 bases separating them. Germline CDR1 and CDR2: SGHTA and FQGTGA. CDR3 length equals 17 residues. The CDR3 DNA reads TGTGCCAGCAGCTTAGATGACGGGGTATTAGACACCGGGGAGCTGTTTTTT. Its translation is CASSLDDGVLDTGELFF.

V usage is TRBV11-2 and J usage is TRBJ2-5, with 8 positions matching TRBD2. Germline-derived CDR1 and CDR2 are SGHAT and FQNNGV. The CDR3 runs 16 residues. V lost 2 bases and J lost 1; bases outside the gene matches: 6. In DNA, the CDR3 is TGTGCCAGCAGCTTAAATCTAGCGGGTCCCCAAGAGACCCAGTACTTC. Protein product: CASSLNLAGPQETQYF.

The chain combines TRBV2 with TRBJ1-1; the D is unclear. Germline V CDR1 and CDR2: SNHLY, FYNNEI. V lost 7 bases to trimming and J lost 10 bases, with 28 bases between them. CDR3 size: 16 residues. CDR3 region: CASIERGMPQHPRAFF. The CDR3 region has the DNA TGTGCCAGCATCGAGCGAGGCATGCCCCAGCACCCGAGAGCTTTCTTT.

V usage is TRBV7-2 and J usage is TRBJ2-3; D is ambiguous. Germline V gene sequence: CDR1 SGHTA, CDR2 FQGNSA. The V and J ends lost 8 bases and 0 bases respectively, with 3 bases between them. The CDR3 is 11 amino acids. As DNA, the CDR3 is TGTGCCAGCTCTAGCACAGATACGCAGTATTTT. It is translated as CASSSTDTQYF.

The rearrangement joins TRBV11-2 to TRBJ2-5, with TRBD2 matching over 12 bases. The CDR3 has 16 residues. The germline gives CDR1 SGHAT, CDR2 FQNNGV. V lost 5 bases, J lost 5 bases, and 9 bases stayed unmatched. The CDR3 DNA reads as TGTGCCAGCAGCACAAGTCTAGCGGGGGGGCATGAGACCCAGTACTTC. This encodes CASSTSLAGGHETQYF.

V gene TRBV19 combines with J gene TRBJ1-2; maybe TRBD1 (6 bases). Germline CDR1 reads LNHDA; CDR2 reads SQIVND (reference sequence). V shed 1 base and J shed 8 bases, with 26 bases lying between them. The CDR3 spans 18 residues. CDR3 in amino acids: CASSIGGGAASGPPGYTF. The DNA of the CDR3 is TGTGCCAGTAGTATAGGTGGGGGGGCGGCGTCCGGACCACCCGGCTACACCTTC.

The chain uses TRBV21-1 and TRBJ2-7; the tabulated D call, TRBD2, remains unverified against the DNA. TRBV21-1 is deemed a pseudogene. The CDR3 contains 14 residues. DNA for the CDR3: TGTGCCAGCAGCAACGGGCCGGGGGGGAACGAGCAGTACTTC. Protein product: CASSNGPGGNEQYF.

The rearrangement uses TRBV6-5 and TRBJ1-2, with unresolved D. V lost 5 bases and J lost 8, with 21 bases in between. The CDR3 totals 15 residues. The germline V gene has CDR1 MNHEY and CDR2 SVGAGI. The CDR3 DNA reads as TGTGCCAGCAGTCTTCAGGCTACGGTCTTCGGCGGCTACACCTTC. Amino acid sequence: CASSLQATVFGGYTF.

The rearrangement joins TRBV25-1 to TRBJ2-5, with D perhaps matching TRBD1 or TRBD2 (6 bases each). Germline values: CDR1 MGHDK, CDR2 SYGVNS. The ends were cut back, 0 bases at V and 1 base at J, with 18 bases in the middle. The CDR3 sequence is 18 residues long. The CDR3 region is CASSEYIGFEGGQETQYF. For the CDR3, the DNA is TGTGCCAGCAGTGAATATATTGGGTTTGAGGGGGGCCAAGAGACCCAGTACTTC.

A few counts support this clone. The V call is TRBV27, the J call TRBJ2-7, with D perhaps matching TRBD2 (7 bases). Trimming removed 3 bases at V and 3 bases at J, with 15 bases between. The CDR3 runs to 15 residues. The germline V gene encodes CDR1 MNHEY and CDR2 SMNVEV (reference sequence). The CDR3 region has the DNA TGTGCCAGCAGTTTGCAAGGGGGGGGTGGCTACGAGCAGTACTTC. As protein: CASSLQGGGGYEQYF.

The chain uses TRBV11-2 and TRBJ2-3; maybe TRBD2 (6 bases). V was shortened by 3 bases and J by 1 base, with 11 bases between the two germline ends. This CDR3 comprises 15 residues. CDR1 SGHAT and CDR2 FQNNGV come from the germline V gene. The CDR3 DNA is TGTGCCAGCAGCTTTCGGGACTGGGGCACAGATACGCAGTATTTT. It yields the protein CASSFRDWGTDTQYF.

The CDR3 spells CASSRDRAAEKLFF. DNA of the CDR3: TGTGCCAGCAGCCGGGACAGGGCGGCTGAAAAACTGTTTTTT. V gene TRBV7-9 combines with J gene TRBJ1-4; TRBD1 matches at 9 bases. CDR3 length: 14 residues. V shed 5 bases, J shed 7 bases, and the junction held 5 bases outside the gene matches. Germline V gene lookup returns CDR1 SEHNR and CDR2 FQNEAQ (reference sequence).

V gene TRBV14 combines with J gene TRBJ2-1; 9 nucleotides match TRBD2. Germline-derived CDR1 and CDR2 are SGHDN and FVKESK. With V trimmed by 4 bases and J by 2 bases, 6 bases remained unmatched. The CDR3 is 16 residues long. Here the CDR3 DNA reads TGTGCCAGCAGCCTGAATAGCGGGGGAACCTACAATGAGCAGTTCTTC. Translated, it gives CASSLNSGGTYNEQFF. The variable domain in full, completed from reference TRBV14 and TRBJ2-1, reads EAGVTQFPSHSVIEKGQTVTLRCDPISGHDNLYWYRRVMGKEIKFLLHFVKESKQDESGMPNNRFLAERTGGTYSTLKVQPAELEDSGVYFCASSLNSGGTYNEQFFGPGTRLTVL.

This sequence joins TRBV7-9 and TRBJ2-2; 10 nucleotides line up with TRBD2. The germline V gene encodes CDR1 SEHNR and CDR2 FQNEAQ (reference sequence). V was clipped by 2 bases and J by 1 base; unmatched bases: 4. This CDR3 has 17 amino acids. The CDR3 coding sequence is TGTGCCAGCAGCTTAACTAGCGGGACTTTGAACACCGGGGAGCTGTTTTTT. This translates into CASSLTSGTLNTGELFF.

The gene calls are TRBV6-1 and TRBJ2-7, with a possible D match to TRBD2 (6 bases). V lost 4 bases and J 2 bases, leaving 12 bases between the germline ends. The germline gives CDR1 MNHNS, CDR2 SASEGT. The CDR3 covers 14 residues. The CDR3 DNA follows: TGTGCCAGCAGTGCTGGAGGGAATACCTACGAGCAGTACTTC. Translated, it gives CASSAGGNTYEQYF.